These 10 T cell receptor beta chains were all obtained from the same sample, sequenced in a study of T cell responses to AZD1222 COVID-19 vaccine. Sequencing used immunoSEQ multiplex PCR; TCRdb keeps in-frame clones, though not all of them. The sample records 130,000 to 150,000 clones, approximately 91% being singletons. This specimen consisted of peripheral blood, obtained 28 days after the second AZD1222 dose. These TCRs come from an adult who received the AZD1222 COVID-19 vaccine.

This clone has a single count. This sequence joins TRBV7-2 and TRBJ1-2; TRBD1 matches at 7 bases. The CDR3 runs to 15 residues. V was clipped by 2 bases and J by 3 bases; unmatched bases: 6. Germline CDR1 reads SGHTA; CDR2 reads FQGNSA. In DNA, the CDR3 is TGTGCCAGCAGCTTACAACCGGGACAGCACTATGGCTACACCTTC. Its protein is CASSLQPGQHYGYTF.

V is TRBV6-5 and J is TRBJ2-5; D might be TRBD1 (6 bases). Germline V gene data show CDR1 as MNHEY and CDR2 as SVGAGI. The germline V and J ends were trimmed by 6 bases and 2 bases, with 13 bases remaining between them. This CDR3 contains 14 residues. The CDR3: CASSGGQIQETQYF. CDR3 bases: TGTGCCAGCAGCGGAGGACAGATTCAAGAGACCCAGTACTTC.

This chain connects TRBV18 to TRBJ2-7; the D gene is possibly TRBD2 (5 bases). V lost 1 base and J lost 1, with 8 bases in between. The CDR3 is made up of 14 amino acids. CDR1 and CDR2 from the germline V gene are KGHSH and LQKENI. CDR3 sequence: CASSPRPGSYEQYF. In nucleotides, the CDR3 is TGTGCCAGCTCACCACGGCCGGGATCCTACGAGCAGTACTTC. The full variable domain, rest sourced from reference TRBV18 and TRBJ2-7, is NAGVMQNPRHLVRRRGQEARLRCSPMKGHSHVYWYRQLPEEGLKFMVYLQKENIIDESGMPKERFSAEFPKEGPSILRIQQVVRGDSAAYFCASSPRPGSYEQYFGPGTRLTVT.

This sequence joins TRBV7-9 and TRBJ2-2; 11 bases map to TRBD1. The CDR3 has 16 residues. With 7 bases clipped from V and 5 bases from J, the junction kept 9 bases outside the gene matches. Germline V gene data show CDR1 as SEHNR and CDR2 as FQNEAQ (reference sequence). The CDR3 coding sequence is TGTGCCAGCACCACCGGGACAGGGGGTGGAACCGGGGAGCTGTTTTTT. This codes for CASTTGTGGGTGELFF.

The rearrangement uses TRBV7-3 and TRBJ1-2, with 8 bases that match TRBD1. The germline CDR1 and CDR2 sequences are SGHTA and FQGTGA. Losses at the gene ends were 5 bases for V and 5 bases for J; bases not matched to a gene: 7. The CDR3 is made up of 14 amino acids. This CDR3 reads CASSTYRGEYGYTF. For the CDR3, the DNA is TGTGCCAGCAGCACCTACAGGGGGGAGTATGGCTACACCTTC.

V usage is TRBV7-9 and J usage is TRBJ1-6, with D uncertain. The CDR3 extends over 13 amino acids. V lost 5 bases, J lost 7 bases, and 9 bases lay in between. Germline V gene sequence: CDR1 SEHNR, CDR2 FQNEAQ (reference sequence). In DNA form, the CDR3 reads TGTGCCAGCAGCCGCGGGAAGAATTCACCCCTCCACTTT. It translates to CASSRGKNSPLHF.

The chain recombines TRBV5-1 with TRBJ1-1; D is unclear. Trimming removed 0 bases from V and 2 bases from J, with 8 bases in between. Germline CDR1 reads SGHRS; CDR2 reads YFSETQ. The CDR3 loop spans 14 amino acids. CDR3 region: CASSLVQINTEAFF. For the CDR3, the DNA is TGCGCCAGCAGCTTGGTACAGATTAACACTGAAGCTTTCTTT. Full variable domain (missing parts from reference TRBV5-1 and TRBJ1-1): KAGVTQTPRYLIKTRGQQVTLSCSPISGHRSVSWYQQTPGQGLQFLFEYFSETQRNKGNFPGRFSGRQFSNSRSEMNVSTLELGDSALYLCASSLVQINTEAFFGQGTRLTVV.

Notes on this clone: No DNA is shown, since the ends of the CDR3 on it are uncertain; the CDR3 is the one TCRdb lists. The V and J genes are TRBV5-6 and TRBJ2-3. The CDR3 comprises 15 residues, both ends counted. The germline V gene encodes CDR1 SGHDT and CDR2 YYEEEE. The CDR3: CASSLRAGAKDTQYF.

The rearrangement links TRBV7-3 to TRBJ2-3; D possibly corresponds to TRBD1 (6 bases). CDR1 is SGHTA and CDR2 is FQGTGA in the germline V gene. The CDR3 covers 14 residues. The V gene lost 5 bases and the J gene lost 6 bases, with 15 bases spanning the gap. The CDR3 DNA reads TGTGCCAGCAGCAAACAGGGAACTGGTGATACGCAGTATTTT. This codes for CASSKQGTGDTQYF.

The chain has TRBV29-1 and TRBJ2-7; 9 bases match TRBD1. V lost 8 bases, J lost 3 bases, and 8 bases stayed unmatched. Looked up from germline, CDR1 is SQVTM and CDR2 is ANQGSEA. This CDR3 contains 13 residues. CDR3 nucleotide sequence: TGCAGCTGCGCCGGGACAGGGCACTACGAGCAGTACTTC. This translates into CSCAGTGHYEQYF.